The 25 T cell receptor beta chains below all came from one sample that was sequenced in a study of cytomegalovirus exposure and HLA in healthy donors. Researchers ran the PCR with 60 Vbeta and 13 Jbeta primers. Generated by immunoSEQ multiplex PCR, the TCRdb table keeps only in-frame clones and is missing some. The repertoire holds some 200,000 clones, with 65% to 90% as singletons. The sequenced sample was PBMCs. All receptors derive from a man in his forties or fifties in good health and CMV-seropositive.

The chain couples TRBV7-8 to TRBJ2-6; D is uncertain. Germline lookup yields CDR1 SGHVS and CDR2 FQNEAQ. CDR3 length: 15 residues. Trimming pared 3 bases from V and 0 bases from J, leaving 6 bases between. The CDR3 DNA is TGTGCCAGCAGCTTGGGCCACTCTGGGGCCAACGTCCTGACTTTC. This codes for CASSLGHSGANVLTF.

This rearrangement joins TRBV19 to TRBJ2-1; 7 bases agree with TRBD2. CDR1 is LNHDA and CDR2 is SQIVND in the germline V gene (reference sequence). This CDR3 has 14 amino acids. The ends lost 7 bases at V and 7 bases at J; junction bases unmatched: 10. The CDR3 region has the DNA TGTGCCAGTATAATAGACGGGGGAGGGAATGAGCAGTTCTTC. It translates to CASIIDGGGNEQFF. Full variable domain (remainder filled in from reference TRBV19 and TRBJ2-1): DGGITQSPKYLFRKEGQNVTLSCEQNLNHDAMYWYRQDPGQGLRLIYYSQIVNDFQKGDIAEGYSVSREKKESFPLTVTSAQKNPTAFYLCASIIDGGGNEQFFGPGTRLTVL.

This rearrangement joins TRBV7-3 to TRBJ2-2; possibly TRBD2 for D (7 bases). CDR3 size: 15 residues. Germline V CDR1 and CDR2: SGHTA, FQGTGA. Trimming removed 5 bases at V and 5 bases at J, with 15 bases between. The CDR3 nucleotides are TGTGCCAGCAGCCCCGCGGGGGCGAGGACCGGGGAGCTGTTTTTT. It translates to CASSPAGARTGELFF.

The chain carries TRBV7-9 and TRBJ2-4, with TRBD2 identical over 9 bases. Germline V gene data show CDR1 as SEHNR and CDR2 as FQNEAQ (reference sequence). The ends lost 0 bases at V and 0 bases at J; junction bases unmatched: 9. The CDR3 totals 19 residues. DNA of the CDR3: TGTGCCAGCAGCTTAGCGAGGGCTAGCGGGAAACTAGCCAAAAACATTCAGTACTTC. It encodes CASSLARASGKLAKNIQYF.

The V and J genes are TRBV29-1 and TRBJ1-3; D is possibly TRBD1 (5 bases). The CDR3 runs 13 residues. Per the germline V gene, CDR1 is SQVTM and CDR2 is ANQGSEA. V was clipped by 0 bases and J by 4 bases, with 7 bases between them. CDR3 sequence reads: CSVEDRAGNTIYF. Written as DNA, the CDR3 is TGCAGCGTTGAAGACAGGGCGGGAAACACCATATATTTT.

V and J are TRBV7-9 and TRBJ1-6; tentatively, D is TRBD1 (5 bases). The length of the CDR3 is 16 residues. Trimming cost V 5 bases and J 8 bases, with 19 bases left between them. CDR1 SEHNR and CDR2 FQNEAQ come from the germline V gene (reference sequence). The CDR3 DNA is TGTGCCAGCAGCCGGGTGGGGCGTTTTATTGATTCACCCCTCCACTTT. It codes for CASSRVGRFIDSPLHF.

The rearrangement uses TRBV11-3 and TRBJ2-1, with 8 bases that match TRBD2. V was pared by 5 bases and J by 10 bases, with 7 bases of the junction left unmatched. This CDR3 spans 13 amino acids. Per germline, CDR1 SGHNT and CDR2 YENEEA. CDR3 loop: CASSPSSSGEQFF. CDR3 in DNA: TGTGCCAGCAGCCCCTCGTCTAGCGGGGAGCAGTTCTTC.

The CDR3 DNA is TGTGCCAGCAGTTACACCCCAAACAGCCAAGAGACCCAGTACTTC. Amino acid sequence: CASSYTPNSQETQYF. The chain uses TRBV6-6 and TRBJ2-5, with unresolved D. Germline V gene sequence: CDR1 MNHNY, CDR2 SVGAGI (reference sequence). The length of the CDR3 is 15 residues. V lost 2 bases and J 1 base, leaving 11 bases between the germline ends.

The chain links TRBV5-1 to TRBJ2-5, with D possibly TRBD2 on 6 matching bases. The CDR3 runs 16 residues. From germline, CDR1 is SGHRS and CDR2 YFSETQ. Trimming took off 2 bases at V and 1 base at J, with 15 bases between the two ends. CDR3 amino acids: CASSLFTGLPQETQYF. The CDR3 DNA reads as TGCGCCAGCAGCTTATTTACGGGACTCCCCCAAGAGACCCAGTACTTC.

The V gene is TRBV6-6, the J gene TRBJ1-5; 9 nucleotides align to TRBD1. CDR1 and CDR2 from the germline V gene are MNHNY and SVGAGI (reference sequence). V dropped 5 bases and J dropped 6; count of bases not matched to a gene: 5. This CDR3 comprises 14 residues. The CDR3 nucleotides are TGTGCCAGCAGTCGAACAGGGGGCAGTCAGCCCCAGCATTTT. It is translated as CASSRTGGSQPQHF.

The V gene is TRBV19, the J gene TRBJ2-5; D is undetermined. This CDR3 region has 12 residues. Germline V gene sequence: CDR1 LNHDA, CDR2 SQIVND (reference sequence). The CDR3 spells CATAGFQETQYF. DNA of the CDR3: TGTGCTACCGCAGGTTTTCAAGAGACCCAGTACTTC.

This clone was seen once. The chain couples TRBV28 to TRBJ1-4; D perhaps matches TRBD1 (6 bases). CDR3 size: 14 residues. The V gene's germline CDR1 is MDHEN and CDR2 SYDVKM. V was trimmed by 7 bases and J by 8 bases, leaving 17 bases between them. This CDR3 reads CASIGGRKQEKLFF. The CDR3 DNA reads TGTGCCAGCATTGGGGGCAGGAAACAAGAAAAACTGTTTTTT.

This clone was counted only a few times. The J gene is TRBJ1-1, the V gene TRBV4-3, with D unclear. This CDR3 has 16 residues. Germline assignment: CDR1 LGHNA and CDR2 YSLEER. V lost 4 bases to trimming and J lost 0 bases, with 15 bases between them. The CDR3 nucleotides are TGCGCCAGCAGCCGGGGTGGAGGAGCCATGAACACTGAAGCTTTCTTT. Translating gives CASSRGGGAMNTEAFF.

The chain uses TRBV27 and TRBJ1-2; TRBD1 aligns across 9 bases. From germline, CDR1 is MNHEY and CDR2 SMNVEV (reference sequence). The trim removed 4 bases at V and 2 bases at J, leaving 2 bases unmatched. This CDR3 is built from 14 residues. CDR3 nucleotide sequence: TGTGCCAGCAGTTGGGACAGGGCCAACTATGGCTACACCTTC. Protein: CASSWDRANYGYTF.

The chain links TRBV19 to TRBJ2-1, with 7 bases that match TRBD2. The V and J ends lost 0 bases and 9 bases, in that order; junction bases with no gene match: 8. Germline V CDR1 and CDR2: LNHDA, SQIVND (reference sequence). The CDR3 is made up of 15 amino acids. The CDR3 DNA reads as TGTGCCAGTAGTATAGAGTCCAGCGGGGATGCTGAGCAGTTCTTC. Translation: CASSIESSGDAEQFF.

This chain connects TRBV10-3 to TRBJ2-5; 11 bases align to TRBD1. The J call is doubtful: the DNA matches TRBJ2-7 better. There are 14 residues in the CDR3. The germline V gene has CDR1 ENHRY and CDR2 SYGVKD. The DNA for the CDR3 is TGTTTCTATCGGCCGGGACAGGGGGCCTACGAGCAGTACTTC. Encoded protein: CFYRPGQGAYEQYF.

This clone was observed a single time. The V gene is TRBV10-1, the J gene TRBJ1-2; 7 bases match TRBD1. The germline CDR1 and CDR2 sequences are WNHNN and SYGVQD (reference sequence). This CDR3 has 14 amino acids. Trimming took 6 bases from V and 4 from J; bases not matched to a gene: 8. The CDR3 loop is CASRLQGSRYGYTF. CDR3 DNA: TGCGCCAGCAGACTACAGGGGTCTCGCTATGGCTACACCTTC.

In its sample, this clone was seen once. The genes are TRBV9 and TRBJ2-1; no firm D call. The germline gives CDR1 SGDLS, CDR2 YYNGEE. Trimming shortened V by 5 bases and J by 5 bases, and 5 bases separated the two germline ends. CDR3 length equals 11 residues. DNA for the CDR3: TGTGCCAGCAGTTCAAACAATGAGCAGTTCTTC. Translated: CASSSNNEQFF.

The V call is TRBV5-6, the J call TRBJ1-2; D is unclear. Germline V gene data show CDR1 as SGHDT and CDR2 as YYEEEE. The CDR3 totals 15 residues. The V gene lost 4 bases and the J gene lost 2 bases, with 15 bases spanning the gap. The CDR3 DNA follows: TGTGCCAGCAGCCATTATCAGACGGGAAACTATGGCTACACCTTC. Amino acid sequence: CASSHYQTGNYGYTF.

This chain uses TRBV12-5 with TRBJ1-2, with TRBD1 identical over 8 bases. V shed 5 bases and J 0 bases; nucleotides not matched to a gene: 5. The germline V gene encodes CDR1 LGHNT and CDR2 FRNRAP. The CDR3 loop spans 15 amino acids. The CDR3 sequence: CASGPPGQANYGYTF. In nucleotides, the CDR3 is TGTGCTAGTGGTCCTCCGGGACAGGCTAACTATGGCTACACCTTC.

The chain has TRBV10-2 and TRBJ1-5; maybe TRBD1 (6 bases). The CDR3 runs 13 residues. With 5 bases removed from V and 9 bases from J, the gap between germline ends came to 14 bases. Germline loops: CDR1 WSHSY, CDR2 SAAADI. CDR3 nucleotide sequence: TGCGCCAGCAGTCAGGGGACCGGCCGGCCCCAGCATTTT. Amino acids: CASSQGTGRPQHF.

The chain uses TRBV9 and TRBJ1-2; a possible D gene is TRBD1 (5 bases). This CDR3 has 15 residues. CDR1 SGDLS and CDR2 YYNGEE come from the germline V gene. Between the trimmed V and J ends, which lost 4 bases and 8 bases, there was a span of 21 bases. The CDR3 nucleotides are TGTGCCAGCAGCCCTCGACAGTTTCTTGGGGGGGGCTACACCTTC. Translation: CASSPRQFLGGGYTF.

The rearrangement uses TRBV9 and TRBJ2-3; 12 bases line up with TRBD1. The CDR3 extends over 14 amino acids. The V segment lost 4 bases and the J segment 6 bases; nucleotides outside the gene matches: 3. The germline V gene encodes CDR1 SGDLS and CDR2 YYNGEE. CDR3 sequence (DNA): TGTGCCAGCAGCCGGGACAGGGGGCCGGATACGCAGTATTTT. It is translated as CASSRDRGPDTQYF.

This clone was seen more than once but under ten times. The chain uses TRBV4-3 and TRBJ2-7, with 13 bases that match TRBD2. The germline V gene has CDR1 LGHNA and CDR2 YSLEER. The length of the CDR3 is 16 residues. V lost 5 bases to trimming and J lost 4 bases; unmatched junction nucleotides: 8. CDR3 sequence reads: CASSYSLAGGRYEQYF. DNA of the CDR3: TGCGCCAGCAGCTATTCACTAGCGGGGGGGCGATACGAGCAGTACTTC.

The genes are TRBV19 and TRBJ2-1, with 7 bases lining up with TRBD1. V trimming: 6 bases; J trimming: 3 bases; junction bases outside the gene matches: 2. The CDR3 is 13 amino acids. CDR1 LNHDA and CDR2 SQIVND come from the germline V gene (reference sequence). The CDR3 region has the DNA TGTGCCAGTAGGGGGACAGTCTACAATGAGCAGTTCTTC. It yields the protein CASRGTVYNEQFF.